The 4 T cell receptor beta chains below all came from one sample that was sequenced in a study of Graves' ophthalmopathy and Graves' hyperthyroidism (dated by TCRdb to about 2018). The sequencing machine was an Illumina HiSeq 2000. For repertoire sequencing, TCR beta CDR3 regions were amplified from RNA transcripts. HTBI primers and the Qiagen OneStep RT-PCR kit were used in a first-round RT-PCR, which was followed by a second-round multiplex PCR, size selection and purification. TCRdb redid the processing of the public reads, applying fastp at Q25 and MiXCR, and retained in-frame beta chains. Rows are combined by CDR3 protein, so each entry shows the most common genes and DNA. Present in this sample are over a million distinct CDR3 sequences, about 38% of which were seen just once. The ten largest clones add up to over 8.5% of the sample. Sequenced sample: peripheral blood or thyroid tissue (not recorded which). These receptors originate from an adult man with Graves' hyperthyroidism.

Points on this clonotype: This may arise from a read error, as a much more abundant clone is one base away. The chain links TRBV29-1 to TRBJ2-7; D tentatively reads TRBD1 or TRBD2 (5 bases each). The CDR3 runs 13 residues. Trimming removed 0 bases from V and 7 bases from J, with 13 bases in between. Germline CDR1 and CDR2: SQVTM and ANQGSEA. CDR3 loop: CSVEDTRDGEQYF. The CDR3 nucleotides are TGCAGCGTTGAAGATACGAGGGACGGTGAGCAGTACTTC.

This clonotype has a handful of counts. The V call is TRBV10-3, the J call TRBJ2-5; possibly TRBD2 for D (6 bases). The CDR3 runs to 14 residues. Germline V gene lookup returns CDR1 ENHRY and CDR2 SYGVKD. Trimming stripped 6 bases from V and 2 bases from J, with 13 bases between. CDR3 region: CAISQTRNQETQYF. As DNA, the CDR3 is TGTGCCATCAGCCAGACTAGGAATCAAGAGACCCAGTACTTC.

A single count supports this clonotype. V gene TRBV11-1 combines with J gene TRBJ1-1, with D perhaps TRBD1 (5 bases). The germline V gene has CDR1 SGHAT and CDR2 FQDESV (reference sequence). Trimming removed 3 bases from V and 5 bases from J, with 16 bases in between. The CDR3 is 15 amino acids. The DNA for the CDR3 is TGTGCCAGCAGCTTTTCCGCAGGGATACGGACTGAAGCTTTCTTT. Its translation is CASSFSAGIRTEAFF.

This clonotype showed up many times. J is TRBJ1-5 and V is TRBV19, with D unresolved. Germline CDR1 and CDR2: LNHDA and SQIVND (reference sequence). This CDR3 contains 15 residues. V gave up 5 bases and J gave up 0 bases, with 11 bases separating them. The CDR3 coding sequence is TGTGCCAGTAGTGCTGGACTGCATAGCAATCAGCCCCAGCATTTT. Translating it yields CASSAGLHSNQPQHF. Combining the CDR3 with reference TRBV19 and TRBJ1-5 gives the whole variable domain DGGITQSPKYLFRKEGQNVTLSCEQNLNHDAMYWYRQDPGQGLRLIYYSQIVNDFQKGDIAEGYSVSREKKESFPLTVTSAQKNPTAFYLCASSAGLHSNQPQHFGDGTRLSIL.